This TCR beta chain was documented in a study of blood T cell repertoires in COVID-19. Study summary: PBMCs, B-cell-depleted T cells, or T cells provided the cDNA or gDNA that made up the material.

Authors' analysis steps: The assay estimated nucleated cells by amplifying reference gene primers. Sequencing was performed with immunoSEQ multiplex PCR; in TCRdb, only in-frame clones are kept and a portion is missing. V and J calls and clone size are given by that table; D and trimming were obtained from the DNA. The sample carries tens of thousands of clones, over 80% recorded once. The CDR3 extends over 14 amino acids. V was cut by 5 bases and J by 7 bases, with 18 bases left in between. CDR1 and CDR2 (germline): MNHEY, SMNVEV (reference sequence). V usage is TRBV27 and J usage is TRBJ2-7; tentatively, D is TRBD1 (6 bases). The source material was peripheral blood. The TCR comes from a man aged 50-60 years with active COVID-19. The CDR3 DNA is TGTGCCAGCAGTACCCGGACAGAGGAGGAGGAGCAGTACTTC. Encoded protein: CASSTRTEEEEQYF.